The 27 T cell receptor beta chains reported below all come from one sample, sequenced in a study of follicular helper T cells after annual influenza vaccination. Time point given: 2014-2015 season, 7 days after vaccination. Libraries were prepared by immunoSEQ multiplex PCR; TCRdb keeps only in-frame clonotypes and omits some of them. Altogether fewer than 11,000 clones are present, approximately 83% being singletons, with the ten largest covering approximately 0.78%. The sequenced sample was CXCR5- memory CD4+ T cells sorted from blood, obtained 7 days after influenza vaccination. All receptors derive from an adult who received the influenza vaccine.

The chain combines TRBV7-2 with TRBJ2-3; D remains ambiguous. Germline values: CDR1 SGHTA, CDR2 FQGNSA. The CDR3 is made up of 12 amino acids. V was pared by 2 bases and J by 6 bases, with 6 bases between. This chain's CDR3 is CASSLYGDTQYF. Here the CDR3 DNA reads TGTGCCAGCAGCTTATATGGGGATACGCAGTATTTT.

About this clone itself: Distinct nucleotide sequences in the sample also encode this CDR3. The CDR3 DNA reads TGTGCCTGGAGCGGGGTCAAGGAGACCCAGTACTTC. Its translation: CAWSGVKETQYF. The genes are TRBV30 and TRBJ2-5; maybe TRBD2 (5 bases). The CDR3 extends over 12 amino acids. V gave up 3 bases and J gave up 5 bases, with 10 bases separating them. The germline V gene has CDR1 GTSNPN and CDR2 SVGIG (reference sequence).

The V gene is TRBV7-9, the J gene TRBJ2-7, with 7 bases lining up with TRBD1. The CDR3 is 13 residues long. Germline CDR1 and CDR2: SEHNR and FQNEAQ (reference sequence). Losses at the gene ends were 4 bases for V and 1 base for J; bases not matched to a gene: 1. The CDR3 sequence: CASSWGQSYEQYF. Written as DNA, the CDR3 is TGTGCCAGCAGCTGGGGACAGTCCTACGAGCAGTACTTC.

V and J are TRBV14 and TRBJ1-1; D may be TRBD1 (5 bases). The V gene lost 4 bases and the J gene lost 1 base, with 13 bases spanning the gap. The CDR3 spans 15 residues. CDR1 and CDR2 (germline): SGHDN, FVKESK. The CDR3 sequence is CASSPWDLSNTEAFF. The CDR3, as DNA: TGTGCCAGCAGCCCATGGGACCTTTCGAACACTGAAGCTTTCTTT.

The chain combines TRBV7-2 with TRBJ2-7; 13 bases line up with TRBD2. Germline lookup yields CDR1 SGHTA and CDR2 FQGNSA. V trimming: 3 bases; J trimming: 4 bases; junction bases outside the gene matches: 6. The CDR3 runs to 16 residues. CDR3: CASSFTSGGAGYEQYF. The DNA for the CDR3 is TGTGCCAGCAGCTTCACTAGCGGGGGGGCCGGGTACGAGCAGTACTTC.

The chain links TRBV7-2 to TRBJ1-1; 7 positions agree with TRBD1. V lost 4 bases to trimming and J lost 5 bases; unmatched junction nucleotides: 4. CDR1 is SGHTA and CDR2 is FQGNSA in the germline V gene. This CDR3 contains 13 residues. In DNA form, the CDR3 reads TGTGCCAGCAGCTCGGGACAGAGAACTGAAGCTTTCTTT. This codes for CASSSGQRTEAFF.

The chain recombines TRBV19 with TRBJ2-5; D is undetermined. This CDR3 has 14 amino acids. The germline gives CDR1 LNHDA, CDR2 SQIVND (reference sequence). V was pared by 0 bases and J by 6 bases, with 11 bases between. The CDR3 DNA is TGTGCCAGTAGTATAGACCGACGGCCCAAGACCCAGTACTTC. Protein product: CASSIDRRPKTQYF.

The rearrangement links TRBV28 to TRBJ2-6; tentative D call: TRBD1 (6 bases). V lost 4 bases and J lost 0, with 16 bases in between. The CDR3 has 18 amino acids. The germline CDR1 and CDR2 sequences are MDHEN and SYDVKM. CDR3 sequence (DNA): TGTGCCAGCAGTTCAGTAAAGCAGGGGACCTCTGGGGCCAACGTCCTGACTTTC. This sequence encodes CASSSVKQGTSGANVLTF. The variable domain in full, completed from reference TRBV28 and TRBJ2-6, reads DVKVTQSSRYLVKRTGEKVFLECVQDMDHENMFWYRQDPGLGLRLIYFSYDVKMKEKGDIPEGYSVSREKKERFSLILESASTNQTSMYLCASSSVKQGTSGANVLTFGAGSRLTVL.

J is TRBJ2-7 and V is TRBV28; TRBD1 aligns across 10 bases. V gave up 4 bases and J gave up 3 bases; unmatched junction bases: 9. CDR3 length equals 16 residues. Germline CDR1 and CDR2: MDHEN and SYDVKM. The CDR3 loop is CASSSPYDRGLYEQYF. The CDR3 DNA sequence: TGTGCCAGCAGTTCCCCCTATGACAGGGGGCTCTACGAGCAGTACTTC.

The rearrangement links TRBV5-8 to TRBJ1-1; D possibly corresponds to TRBD1 (5 bases). Per germline, CDR1 SGHTS and CDR2 YDEGEE. V was cut by 3 bases and J by 8 bases, with 17 bases left in between. The CDR3 length is 14 residues. CDR3 sequence: CASSSRGPGGEAFF. The CDR3 nucleotides are TGTGCCAGCAGCTCGAGGGGTCCGGGAGGGGAAGCTTTCTTT.

The chain carries TRBV30 and TRBJ1-1; TRBD1 aligns across 7 bases. Germline CDR1 and CDR2: GTSNPN and SVGIG (reference sequence). The trim removed 1 base at V and 6 bases at J, leaving 5 bases unmatched. This CDR3 has 13 amino acids. In nucleotides, the CDR3 is TGTGCCTGGAGTGCAGGGGGGACGCCTGAAGCTTTCTTT. It encodes CAWSAGGTPEAFF. Combining the CDR3 with reference TRBV30 and TRBJ1-1 gives the whole variable domain SQTIHQWPATLVQPVGSPLSLECTVEGTSNPNLYWYRQAAGRGLQLLFYSVGIGQISSEVPQNLSASRPQDRQFILSSKKLLLSDSGFYLCAWSAGGTPEAFFGQGTRLTVV.

The chain uses TRBV30 and TRBJ1-2; TRBD1 aligns across 7 bases. The length of the CDR3 is 11 residues. V trimming: 3 bases; J trimming: 5 bases; junction bases outside the gene matches: 0. CDR1 is GTSNPN, CDR2 SVGIG, per germline (reference sequence). The CDR3 reads CAWRTGYGYTF. Written as DNA, the CDR3 is TGTGCCTGGAGGACAGGGTATGGCTACACCTTC.

The chain couples TRBV7-3 to TRBJ2-2; 7 bases are shared with TRBD1. Germline V gives CDR1 SGHTA, CDR2 FQGTGA. The trim removed 2 bases at V and 4 bases at J, leaving 4 bases unmatched. The CDR3 spans 15 residues. CDR3 coding DNA: TGTGCCAGCAGCTTATCACAGGGGAGCACCGGGGAGCTGTTTTTT. Amino acid sequence: CASSLSQGSTGELFF.

The chain joins TRBV19 to TRBJ2-7; 14 positions match TRBD2. The CDR3 runs to 16 residues. The germline V gene has CDR1 LNHDA and CDR2 SQIVND (reference sequence). Trimming cost V 4 bases and J 2 bases; bases outside gene matches: 4. The CDR3 DNA follows: TGTGCCAGTAGTAAGGGACTAGCGGGAGACACCTACGAGCAGTACTTC. Residues: CASSKGLAGDTYEQYF. The complete variable domain, with remaining parts taken from reference TRBV19 and TRBJ2-7, reads DGGITQSPKYLFRKEGQNVTLSCEQNLNHDAMYWYRQDPGQGLRLIYYSQIVNDFQKGDIAEGYSVSREKKESFPLTVTSAQKNPTAFYLCASSKGLAGDTYEQYFGPGTRLTVT.

The chain carries TRBV6-5 and TRBJ2-7; a weak D match, TRBD2 (6 bases). Per germline, CDR1 MNHEY and CDR2 SVGAGI. The CDR3 is 11 residues long. V was shortened by 6 bases and J by 7 bases, with 10 bases between the two germline ends. The chain's CDR3 is CASSPGREQYF. The CDR3 nucleotides read TGTGCCAGCAGCCCGGGGAGGGAGCAGTACTTC.

This chain uses TRBV6-1 with TRBJ2-2; 7 nucleotides align to TRBD1. V was pared by 2 bases and J by 7 bases, with 7 bases of the junction left unmatched. The germline V gene encodes CDR1 MNHNS and CDR2 SASEGT. This CDR3 contains 15 residues. The CDR3 sequence is CASSETRGRNGELFF. The CDR3 nucleotides are TGTGCCAGCAGTGAAACAAGGGGGCGAAACGGGGAGCTGTTTTTT.

The chain links TRBV5-5 to TRBJ2-1; 8 nucleotides agree with TRBD2. V gave up 0 bases and J gave up 3 bases; unmatched junction bases: 2. The CDR3 consists of 15 residues. Germline CDR1 and CDR2: SGHKS and YYEKEE (reference sequence). The CDR3 sequence is CASSLVTSGYNEQFF. CDR3 sequence (DNA): TGTGCCAGCAGCTTGGTAACTAGCGGCTACAATGAGCAGTTCTTC.

The chain joins TRBV11-2 to TRBJ2-1; the D gene is possibly TRBD2 (5 bases). Per germline, CDR1 SGHAT and CDR2 FQNNGV. The CDR3 extends over 14 amino acids. Trimming took off 3 bases at V and 5 bases at J, with 11 bases between the two ends. The DNA of the CDR3 is TGTGCCAGCAGCTTGGACTCCCGGGACAATGAGCAGTTCTTC. The encoded protein is CASSLDSRDNEQFF.

This clone was seen only once. The rearrangement uses TRBV18 and TRBJ2-5, with D possibly matching TRBD2 (6 bases). Germline loops: CDR1 KGHSH, CDR2 LQKENI. The germline V and J ends were trimmed by 3 bases and 0 bases, with 11 bases remaining between them. This CDR3 has 15 amino acids. In DNA, the CDR3 is TGTGCCAGCTCACCGCGTGGAGGGGACCAAGAGACCCAGTACTTC. Protein sequence: CASSPRGGDQETQYF.

The chain employs TRBV4-3 and TRBJ1-4, with 8 positions matching TRBD1. Trimming took 1 base from V and 8 from J; bases not matched to a gene: 6. The CDR3 has 15 residues. Germline CDR1 LGHNA, CDR2 YSLEER. Written as DNA, the CDR3 is TGCGCCAGCAGCCAAGGCGGGACAGGAGGGGAAAAACTGTTTTTT. It codes for CASSQGGTGGEKLFF.

The J gene is TRBJ2-5, the V gene TRBV6-1; D is ambiguous. Trimming took off 3 bases at V and 2 bases at J, with 10 bases between the two ends. CDR3 length equals 14 residues. Germline lookup yields CDR1 MNHNS and CDR2 SASEGT. CDR3 loop: CASSDGYDQETQYF. The CDR3 DNA follows: TGTGCCAGCAGTGACGGGTACGATCAAGAGACCCAGTACTTC.

In its sample, this clone was seen a few times. V gene TRBV6-5 combines with J gene TRBJ2-2; D perhaps matches TRBD1 (6 bases). The CDR3 runs 15 residues. Germline V gene data show CDR1 as MNHEY and CDR2 as SVGAGI. Deletions cut 6 bases from V and 4 bases from J, with 15 bases between. In DNA, the CDR3 is TGTGCCAGCAGACCGGCGCTGGGGGCCACCGGGGAGCTGTTTTTT. Its translation: CASRPALGATGELFF.

CDR3 protein: CASSISGQPIQETQYF. In DNA, the CDR3 is TGCGCCAGCAGCATCTCCGGACAGCCCATCCAAGAGACCCAGTACTTC. The chain links TRBV5-1 to TRBJ2-5; tentative D call: TRBD1 (6 bases). The CDR3 has 16 amino acids. V lost 4 bases and J 1 base, leaving 17 bases between the germline ends. CDR1 SGHRS and CDR2 YFSETQ come from the germline V gene.

This chain links TRBV9 with TRBJ1-2; D is undetermined. Germline values: CDR1 SGDLS, CDR2 YYNGEE. The V gene lost 3 bases and the J gene lost 3 bases, with 12 bases spanning the gap. The CDR3 has 14 amino acids. CDR3 DNA: TGTGCCAGCAGCGCCGACCAGACGGACTATGGCTACACCTTC. Encoded protein: CASSADQTDYGYTF.

The chain carries TRBV28 and TRBJ1-2, with TRBD1 matching 10 bases. The V gene's germline CDR1 is MDHEN and CDR2 SYDVKM. This CDR3 is built from 16 residues. J lost 7 bases, V lost 1 base, and 9 bases had no gene match. The CDR3 region is CASSLLTGQGFSGYTF. CDR3 DNA sequence: TGTGCCAGCAGTTTATTAACGGGACAGGGGTTTAGTGGCTACACCTTC.

This clone has just a few counts. The V gene is TRBV28, the J gene TRBJ2-3; TRBD2 is a possible D gene (5 bases). Germline V gives CDR1 MDHEN, CDR2 SYDVKM. CDR3 length: 14 amino acids. V lost 3 bases, J lost 3 bases, and 10 bases lay in between. In DNA, the CDR3 is TGTGCCAGCAGTTTTAGGAGGACGACAGATACGCAGTATTTT. It is translated as CASSFRRTTDTQYF.

The chain has TRBV7-9 and TRBJ1-4, with D hard to call. Germline assignment: CDR1 SEHNR and CDR2 FQNEAQ (reference sequence). This CDR3 is built from 17 residues. The germline V and J ends were trimmed by 0 bases and 8 bases, with 19 bases remaining between them. The DNA of the CDR3 is TGTGCCAGCAGCTTAGCGCTACCCACCCCGGGTAGGGAAAAACTGTTTTTT. Translated, it gives CASSLALPTPGREKLFF.